The T cell receptor beta chain under discussion was sequenced for a study of blood T cells in healthy people across ages (dated by TCRdb to 2015 to 2017). For the wider study: In model experiments, template switching captured about one uniquely barcoded TCR beta cDNA molecule for every two T cells. To track age-related changes in TCR beta repertoire diversity, the study relied on deep sequencing normalized with unique cDNA molecular identifiers. To avoid experimental bias, donors of different ages were spread randomly across the sequencing lanes. Two additional independent replicas of 1 million unique cDNA reads from the same blood draw were analyzed for two donors (one aged 18 to 30 and one aged 80 or older). The donors were divided into four age groups: young (average around 17 years), middle-aged (around 41), aged (about 61) and long-lived (roughly 86).

Systemically healthy Caucasian individuals from Russia, 35 to 50 in total and aged roughly 6 to 100 years, were included as donors. Each donor gave around 9 milliliters of peripheral blood, collected into EDTA-treated Vacutainer tubes. Ficoll-Paque density-gradient centrifugation was used to isolate PBMCs, with at least 6.5 million per sample. Trizol reagent was used to extract total RNA from the PBMCs, yielding at least 6 micrograms per sample. The percentages of naive CD45RAhigh/CD27high T cells were determined by flow cytometry on a PBMC aliquot from every donor. The library was produced with 5' RACE. The listed sequencing device is Illumina HiSeq 2500. A second roughly 6 to 12 cycle PCR used a sample-barcoded 5' primer and a J-beta primer mix. A template-switch 5' adaptor carrying 12 random nucleotides introduced a unique molecular identifier onto each TCR beta cDNA molecule. Each sample yielded at least 2.5 million CDR3-containing paired-end reads. First-strand cDNA synthesis was performed from all RNA using the Mint cDNA synthesis kit, with priming by a TRBC-specific oligonucleotide. All cDNA was treated with uracil-DNA glycosylase and then went through a first 18-cycle PCR with the universal primers M1SS and BC2_uni_R. The study's own analysis went as follows. For normalization, 1 million high-quality reads were randomly selected from each sample, with every read carrying a distinct molecular identifier. Instead of being binned into consensus sequences, reads that shared molecular identifiers were thrown out. MiTCR, with a Q25 quality threshold and the strictest error-elimination algorithm, was used for CDR3 identification, clonotype clustering and error correction. A nonparametric unseen species model with Euler transformation was used to estimate lower-bound total TCR beta diversity. TCRdb applied fastp at Q25 and MiXCR to the public reads, then kept only in-frame beta chains. CDR3 protein sequences are deduplicated, and each keeps its most common genes and DNA. TCRdb's processing, not the authors', yielded these V and J calls. The sample profile shows roughly 1.7 million distinct CDR3 sequences; roughly a third of them were found once. The ten most abundant clones make up approximately 11% of the sample.

In the germline V gene, CDR1 corresponds to SGHTA and CDR2 to FQGNSA. Measured from the cysteine to the phenylalanine, the CDR3 is 12 residues long. Only the CDR3 part of the read is kept: 36 bases, read in frame from the first base. General study outcomes and caveats: Compared with the aged group, the long-lived group had more naive CD4+ T cells, fewer expanded clones and increased TCR diversity, a pattern suggesting age selection. Estimates of total diversity based on one million sequenced T cells were regarded as lower bounds and as underestimates. Since profiling was done on bulk unsorted PBMCs, naive and antigen-experienced compartments could not be conclusively compared. As age increased, observed TCR beta diversity per million T cells dropped in a roughly linear way, and a significant reduction was already evident by age around 41. The percentage of naive T cells measured by flow cytometry correlated strongly with observed TCR beta diversity. Donor CMV infection status was unknown, potentially confounding age-related changes in expanded clonotypes.

With regard to this clonotype: Its recognized antigen is unknown. This could be a read error, since a much larger clone is one nucleotide away.

The chain uses TRBV7-2 and TRBJ2-5, and the D gene may be TRBD2, 5 bases matching. This clonotype was sampled from a woman aged 25 to 39 in good health. Sequencing used blood. The CDR3 reads CASSQWGETRYF. At the DNA level, the sequence is TGTGCCAGCAGCCAGTGGGGAGAGACCCGGTACTTC.